A selection of T cell receptor beta chains follows, all from one sample in a study of blood T cell repertoires in COVID-19. The assay was immunoSEQ multiplex PCR, and TCRdb's table has in-frame clones only and misses some. The sample carries roughly 260,000 clones, about 89% recorded once. Sequencing was carried out using peripheral blood. All receptors come from a woman aged 45-60 years with acute or convalescent COVID-19. Both conserved end residues are part of each CDR3. A D gene is named only where the DNA matches it firmly. Expanded clones are given a class, and other clones once, few, many or no size at all.

d_call clone_size j_call v_call cdr3_aa cdr3_nt
NA once TRBJ1-3 TRBV29-1 CSVARQAGTIYF TGCAGCGTGGCCAGACAGGCCGGCACCATATATTTT
NA few TRBJ1-3 TRBV6-6 CASSYSSPSSGNTIYF TGTGCCAGCAGTTATTCGAGCCCGAGCTCTGGAAACACCATATATTTT
NA NA TRBJ1-5 TRBV24-1 CATTTASNNQPQHF TGTGCCACCACGACAGCGAGTAACAATCAGCCCCAGCATTTT
NA few TRBJ1-5 TRBV5-1 CASSLAPRGMQPQHF TGCGCCAGCAGCTTGGCCCCTAGGGGTATGCAGCCCCAGCATTTT
NA NA TRBJ2-5 TRBV9 CASSVLPTSEAQYF TGTGCCAGCAGCGTATTACCGACCTCAGAGGCCCAGTACTTC
NA NA TRBJ2-5 TRBV21-1 CASSKVSGSGSQETQYF TGTGCCAGCAGCAAAGTTTCAGGCAGCGGGAGTCAGGAGACCCAGTACTTC
TRBD2 NA TRBJ2-1 TRBV24-1 CATSDSQGAGGPYEQFF TGTGCCACCAGTGATTCCCAGGGAGCGGGAGGGCCCTATGAGCAGTTCTTC
NA once TRBJ1-6 TRBV27 CASREQGYYNSPLHF TGTGCCAGCAGGGAACAGGGATACTATAATTCACCCCTCCACTTT
NA NA TRBJ2-5 TRBV18 CASTPPRGRGETQYF TGTGCCAGCACACCACCACGGGGTCGAGGAGAGACCCAGTACTTC
NA NA TRBJ1-4 TRBV20-1 CSASFGARELFF TGCAGTGCTAGTTTTGGGGCCAGGGAACTGTTTTTT
TRBD2 NA TRBJ2-1 TRBV27 CASSVTSGSYNEQFF TGTGCCAGCAGTGTCACTAGCGGGAGTTACAATGAGCAGTTCTTC
NA NA TRBJ1-5 TRBV5-1 CASSRDSNQPQHF TGCGCCAGCTCCAGGGATAGCAATCAGCCCCAGCATTTT
NA few TRBJ2-7 TRBV5-6 CASSLRGRSSTPPYEQYF TGTGCCAGCAGCTTGAGGGGCAGGTCCAGCACCCCTCCCTACGAGCAGTACTTC
NA NA TRBJ1-6 TRBV28 CASSGAEDNSPLHF TGTGCCAGCAGTGGGGCAGAGGATAATTCACCCCTCCACTTT